The present T cell receptor (beta chain) was sequenced within a study of T cells after yellow fever vaccination. Background on the study: In the case of low-cell-number fractions, SMART-Seq v4 Ultra Low Input was used for preparation.

Concerning this clonotype itself: Its target is not known.

5'RACE template switching produced TCR cDNA carrying a universal primer site and UMIs. TCRdb used MiXCR to reprocess the 5' RACE reads, holding one entry per CDR3 protein. The sample consists of approximately 510,000 distinct CDR3 sequences, 21% of them appearing once. CDR3 size: 13 residues. The germline V gene has CDR1 SGHKS and CDR2 YYEKEE (reference sequence). V shed 4 bases and J shed 6 bases, with 14 bases lying between them. Overall study findings and caveats: Abundant clonotypes (contaminants from the bulk population) could be present in FACS-sorted repertoires.

V usage is TRBV5-5 and J usage is TRBJ2-7, with D perhaps TRBD1 or TRBD2 (6 bases each). This TCR came from a man aged 18 to 35 who received the YFV17D yellow fever vaccine. The sequencing used PBMCs, collected less than 25 days after the first yellow fever vaccination. The CDR3 loop is CASSIPGGPEQYF. As DNA, the CDR3 is TGTGCCAGCAGCATACCCGGGGGCCCCGAGCAGTACTTC.